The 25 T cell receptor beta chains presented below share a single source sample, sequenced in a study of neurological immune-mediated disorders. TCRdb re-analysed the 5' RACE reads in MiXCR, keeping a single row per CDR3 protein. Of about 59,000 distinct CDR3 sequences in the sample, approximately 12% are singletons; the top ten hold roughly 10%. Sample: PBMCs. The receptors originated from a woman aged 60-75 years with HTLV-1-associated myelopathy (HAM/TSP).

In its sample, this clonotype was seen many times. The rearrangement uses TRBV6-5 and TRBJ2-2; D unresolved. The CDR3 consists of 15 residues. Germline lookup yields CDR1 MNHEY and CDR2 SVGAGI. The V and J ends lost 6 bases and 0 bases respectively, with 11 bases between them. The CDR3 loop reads CASRLSITNTGELFF. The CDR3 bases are TGTGCCAGCAGGCTTTCGATAACGAACACCGGGGAGCTGTTTTTT.

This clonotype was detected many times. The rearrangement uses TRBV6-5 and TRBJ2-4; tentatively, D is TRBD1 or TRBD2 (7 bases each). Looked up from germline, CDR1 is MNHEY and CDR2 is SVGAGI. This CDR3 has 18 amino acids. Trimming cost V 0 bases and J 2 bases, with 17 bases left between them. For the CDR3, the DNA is TGTGCCAGCAGTTACTCCTACAGGGGAGGGAAGACCAAAAACATTCAGTACTTC. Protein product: CASSYSYRGGKTKNIQYF.

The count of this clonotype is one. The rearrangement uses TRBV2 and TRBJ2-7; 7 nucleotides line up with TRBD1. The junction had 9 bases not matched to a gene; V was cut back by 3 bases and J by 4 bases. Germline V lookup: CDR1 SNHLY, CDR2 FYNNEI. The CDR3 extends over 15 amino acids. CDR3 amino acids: CASSEELGQLYEQYF. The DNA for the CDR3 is TGTGCCAGCAGTGAGGAATTGGGACAGTTATACGAGCAGTACTTC.

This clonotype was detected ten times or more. In DNA form, the CDR3 reads TGTGCCAGCAGCCCTCCCCGCGGGTCAGGACGCTCCTACAATGAGCAGTTCTTC. It codes for CASSPPRGSGRSYNEQFF. The rearrangement joins TRBV7-2 to TRBJ2-1; D perhaps matches TRBD2 (5 bases). Per the germline V gene, CDR1 is SGHTA and CDR2 is FQGNSA. CDR3 length equals 18 residues. Trimming took off 5 bases at V and 0 bases at J, with 20 bases between the two ends.

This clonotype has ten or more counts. The CDR3 sequence is CASSFRQDEQYF. The CDR3 DNA reads as TGCGCCAGCAGCTTTCGACAGGACGAGCAGTACTTC. The chain employs TRBV5-1 and TRBJ2-7; tentatively, D is TRBD1 (6 bases). V lost 2 bases, J lost 5 bases, and 8 bases lay in between. CDR3 length equals 12 residues. Germline V CDR1 and CDR2: SGHRS, YFSETQ.

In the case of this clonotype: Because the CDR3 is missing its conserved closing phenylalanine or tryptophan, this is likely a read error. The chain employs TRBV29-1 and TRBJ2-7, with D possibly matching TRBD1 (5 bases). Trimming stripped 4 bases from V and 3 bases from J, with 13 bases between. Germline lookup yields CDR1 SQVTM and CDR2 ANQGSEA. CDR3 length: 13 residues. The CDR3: CSVVEKGVYEQYY. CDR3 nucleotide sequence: TGCAGCGTTGTGGAGAAAGGGGTCTACGAGCAGTACTAC.

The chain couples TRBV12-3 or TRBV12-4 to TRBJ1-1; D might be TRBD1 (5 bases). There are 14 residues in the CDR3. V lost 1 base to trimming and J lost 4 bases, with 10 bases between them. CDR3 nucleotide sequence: TGTGCCAGCAGTTTAGGGGGGGGTATCACTGAAGCTTTCTTT. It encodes CASSLGGGITEAFF.

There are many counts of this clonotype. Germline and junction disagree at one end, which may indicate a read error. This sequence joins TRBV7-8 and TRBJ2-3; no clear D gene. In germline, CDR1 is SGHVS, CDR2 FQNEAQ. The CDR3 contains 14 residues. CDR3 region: CANSLGRQPDTQYF. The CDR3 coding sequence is TGTGCCAACAGCTTAGGCAGGCAACCAGATACGCAGTATTTT.

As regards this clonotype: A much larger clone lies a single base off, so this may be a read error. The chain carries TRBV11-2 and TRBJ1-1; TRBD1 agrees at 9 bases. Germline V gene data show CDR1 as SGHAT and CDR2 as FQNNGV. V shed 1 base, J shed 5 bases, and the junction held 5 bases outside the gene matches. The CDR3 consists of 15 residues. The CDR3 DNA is TGTGCCAGCAGCTTAGGGGACAGGGCCTGGACTGAAGCTTTCTTT. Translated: CASSLGDRAWTEAFF. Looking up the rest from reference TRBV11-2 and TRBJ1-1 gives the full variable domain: EAGVAQSPRYKIIEKRQSVAFWCNPISGHATLYWYQQILGQGPKLLIQFQNNGVVDDSQLPKDRFSAERLKGVDSTLKIQPAKLEDSAVYLCASSLGDRAWTEAFFGQGTRLTVV.

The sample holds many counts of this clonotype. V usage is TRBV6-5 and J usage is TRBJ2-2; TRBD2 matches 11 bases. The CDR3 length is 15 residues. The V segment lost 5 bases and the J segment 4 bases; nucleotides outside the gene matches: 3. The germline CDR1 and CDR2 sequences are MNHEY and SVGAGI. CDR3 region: CASSLLAGGTGELFF. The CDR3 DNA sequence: TGTGCCAGCAGTCTTCTAGCGGGAGGCACCGGGGAGCTGTTTTTT.

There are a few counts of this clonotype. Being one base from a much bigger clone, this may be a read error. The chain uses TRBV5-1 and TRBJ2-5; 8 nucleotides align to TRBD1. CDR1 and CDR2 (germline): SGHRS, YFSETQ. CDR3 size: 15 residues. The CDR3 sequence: CANSRRQGAGETQYF. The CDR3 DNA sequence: TGCGCCAACAGCCGCCGGCAGGGGGCCGGGGAGACCCAGTACTTC.

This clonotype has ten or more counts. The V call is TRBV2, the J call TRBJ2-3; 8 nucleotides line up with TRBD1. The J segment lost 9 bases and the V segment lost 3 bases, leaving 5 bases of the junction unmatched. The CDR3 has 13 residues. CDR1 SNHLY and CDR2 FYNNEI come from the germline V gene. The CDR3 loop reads CASSDTDRVTQYF. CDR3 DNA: TGTGCCAGCAGTGATACGGACAGGGTAACGCAGTATTTT.

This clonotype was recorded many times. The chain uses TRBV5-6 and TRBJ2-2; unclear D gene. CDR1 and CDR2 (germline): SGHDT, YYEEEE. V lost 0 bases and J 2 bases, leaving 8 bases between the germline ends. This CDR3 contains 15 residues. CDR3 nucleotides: TGTGCCAGCAGCTTGGGTTCCCGAAACACCGGGGAGCTGTTTTTT. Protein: CASSLGSRNTGELFF. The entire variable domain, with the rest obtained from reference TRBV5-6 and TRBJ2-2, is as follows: DAGVTQSPTHLIKTRGQQVTLRCSPKSGHDTVSWYQQALGQGPQFIFQYYEEEERQRGNFPDRFSGHQFPNYSSELNVNALLLGDSALYLCASSLGSRNTGELFFGEGSRLTVL.

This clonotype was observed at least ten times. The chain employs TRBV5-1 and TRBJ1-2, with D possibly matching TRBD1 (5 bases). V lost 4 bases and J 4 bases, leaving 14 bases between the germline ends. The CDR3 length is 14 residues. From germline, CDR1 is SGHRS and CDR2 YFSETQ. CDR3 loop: CASSPDLGGYGYTF. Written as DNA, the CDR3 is TGCGCCAGCAGCCCGGACCTTGGGGGCTATGGCTACACCTTC. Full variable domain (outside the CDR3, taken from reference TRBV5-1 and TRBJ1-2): KAGVTQTPRYLIKTRGQQVTLSCSPISGHRSVSWYQQTPGQGLQFLFEYFSETQRNKGNFPGRFSGRQFSNSRSEMNVSTLELGDSALYLCASSPDLGGYGYTFGSGTRLTVV.

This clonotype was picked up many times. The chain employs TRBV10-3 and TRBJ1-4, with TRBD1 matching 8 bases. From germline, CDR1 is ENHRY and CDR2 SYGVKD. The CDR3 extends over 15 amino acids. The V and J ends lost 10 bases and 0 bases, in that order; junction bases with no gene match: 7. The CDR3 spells CATAGGIATNEKLFF. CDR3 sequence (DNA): TGTGCCACTGCAGGGGGCATCGCAACTAATGAAAAACTGTTTTTT.

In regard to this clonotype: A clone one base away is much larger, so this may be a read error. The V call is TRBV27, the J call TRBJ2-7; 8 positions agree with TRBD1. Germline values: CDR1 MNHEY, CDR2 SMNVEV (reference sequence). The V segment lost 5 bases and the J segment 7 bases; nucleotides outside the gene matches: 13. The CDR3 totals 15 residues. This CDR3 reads CASSPSGTGDGEQYF. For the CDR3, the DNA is TGTGCCAGCAGTCCATCCGGGACAGGCGATGGGGAGCAGTACTTC.

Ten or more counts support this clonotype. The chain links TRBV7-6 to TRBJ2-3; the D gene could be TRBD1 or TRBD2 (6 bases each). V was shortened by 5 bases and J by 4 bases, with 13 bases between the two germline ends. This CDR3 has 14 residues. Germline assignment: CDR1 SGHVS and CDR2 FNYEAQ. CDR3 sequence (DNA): TGTGCCAGCAGCCCCGTGGGGGGCCCAGATACGCAGTATTTT. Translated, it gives CASSPVGGPDTQYF.

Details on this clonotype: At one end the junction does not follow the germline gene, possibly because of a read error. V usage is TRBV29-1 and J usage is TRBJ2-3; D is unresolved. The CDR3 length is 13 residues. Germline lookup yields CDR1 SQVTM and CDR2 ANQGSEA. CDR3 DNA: TGCAGCGTTGAATATAGGAGCAAAGATACGCAGTATTTT. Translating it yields CSVEYRSKDTQYF.

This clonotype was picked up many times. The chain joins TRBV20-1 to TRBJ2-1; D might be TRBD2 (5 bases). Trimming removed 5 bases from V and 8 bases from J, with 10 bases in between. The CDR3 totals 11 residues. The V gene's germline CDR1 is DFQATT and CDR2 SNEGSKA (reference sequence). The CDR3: CSAAGDYEQFF. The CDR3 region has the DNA TGCAGTGCTGCCGGGGATTATGAGCAGTTCTTC.

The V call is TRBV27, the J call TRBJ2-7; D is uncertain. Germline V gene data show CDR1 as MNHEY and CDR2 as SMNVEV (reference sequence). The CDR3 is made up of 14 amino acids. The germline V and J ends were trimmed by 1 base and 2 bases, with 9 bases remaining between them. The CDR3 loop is CASSLYAGAYEQYF. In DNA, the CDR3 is TGTGCCAGCAGTTTATACGCAGGAGCCTACGAGCAGTACTTC.

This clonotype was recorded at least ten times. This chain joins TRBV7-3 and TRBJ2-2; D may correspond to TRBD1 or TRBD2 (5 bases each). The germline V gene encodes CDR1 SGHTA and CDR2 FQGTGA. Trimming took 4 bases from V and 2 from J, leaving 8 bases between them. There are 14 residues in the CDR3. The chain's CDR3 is CASSWDGNTGELFF. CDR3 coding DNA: TGTGCCAGCAGCTGGGACGGAAACACCGGGGAGCTGTTTTTT. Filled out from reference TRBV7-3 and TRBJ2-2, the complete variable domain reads GAGVSQTPSNKVTEKGKYVELRCDPISGHTALYWYRQSLGQGPEFLIYFQGTGAADDSGLPNDRFFAVRPEGSVSTLKIQRTERGDSAVYLCASSWDGNTGELFFGEGSRLTVL.

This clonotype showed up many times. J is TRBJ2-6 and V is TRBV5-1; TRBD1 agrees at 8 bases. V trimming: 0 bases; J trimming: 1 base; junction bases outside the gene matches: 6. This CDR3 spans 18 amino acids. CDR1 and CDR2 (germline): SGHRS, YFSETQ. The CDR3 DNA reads TGCGCCAGCAGCTTGGCCGACAGGGGATGGTCTGGGGCCAACGTCCTGACTTTC. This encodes CASSLADRGWSGANVLTF.

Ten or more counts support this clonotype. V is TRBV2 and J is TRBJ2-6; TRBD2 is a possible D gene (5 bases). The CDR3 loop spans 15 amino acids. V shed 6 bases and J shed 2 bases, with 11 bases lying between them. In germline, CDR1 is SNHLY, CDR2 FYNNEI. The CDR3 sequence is CASSNGVPGANVLTF. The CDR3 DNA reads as TGTGCCAGCAGCAACGGGGTCCCTGGGGCCAACGTCCTGACTTTC. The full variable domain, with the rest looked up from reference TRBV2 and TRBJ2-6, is EPEVTQTPSHQVTQMGQEVILRCVPISNHLYFYWYRQILGQKVEFLVSFYNNEISEKSEIFDDQFSVERPDGSNFTLKIRSTKLEDSAMYFCASSNGVPGANVLTFGAGSRLTVL.

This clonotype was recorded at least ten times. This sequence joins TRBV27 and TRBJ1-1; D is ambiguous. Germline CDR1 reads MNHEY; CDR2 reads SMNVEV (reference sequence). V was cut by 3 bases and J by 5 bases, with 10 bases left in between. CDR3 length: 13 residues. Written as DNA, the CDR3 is TGTGCCAGCAGTTTCAACCCTGGGACTGAAGCTTTCTTT. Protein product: CASSFNPGTEAFF.

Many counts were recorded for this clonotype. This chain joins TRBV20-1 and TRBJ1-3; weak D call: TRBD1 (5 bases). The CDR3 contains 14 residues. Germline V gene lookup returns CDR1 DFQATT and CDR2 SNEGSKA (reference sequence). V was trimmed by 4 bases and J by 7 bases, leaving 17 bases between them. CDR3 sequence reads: CSATAGTNSNTIYF. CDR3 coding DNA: TGCAGTGCTACCGCCGGGACTAATAGTAACACCATATATTTT.